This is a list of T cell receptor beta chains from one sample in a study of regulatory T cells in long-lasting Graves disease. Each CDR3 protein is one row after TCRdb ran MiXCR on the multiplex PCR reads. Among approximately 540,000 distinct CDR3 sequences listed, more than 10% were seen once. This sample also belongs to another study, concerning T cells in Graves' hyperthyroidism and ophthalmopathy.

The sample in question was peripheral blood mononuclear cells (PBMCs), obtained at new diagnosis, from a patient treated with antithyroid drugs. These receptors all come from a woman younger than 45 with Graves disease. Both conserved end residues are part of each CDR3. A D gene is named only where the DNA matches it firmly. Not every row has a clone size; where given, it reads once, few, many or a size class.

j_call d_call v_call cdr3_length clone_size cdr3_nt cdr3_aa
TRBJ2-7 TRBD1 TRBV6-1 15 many TGTGCCAGCAGTCGCCGGGACAGGGGTACCTACGAGCAGTACTTC CASSRRDRGTYEQYF
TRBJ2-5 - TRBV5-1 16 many TGCGCCAGCAGCCCCCCCCGGCCGGGGCGGCAAGAGACCCAGTACTTC CASSPPRPGRQETQYF
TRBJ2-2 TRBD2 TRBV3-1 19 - TGTGCCAGCAGGGGGACTAGCGGGAGGGCCGCCCCAGGCACCGGGGAGCTGTTTTTT CASRGTSGRAAPGTGELFF
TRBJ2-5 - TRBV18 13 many TGTGCCAGCTCACTCGCCCTAGTGGAGACCCAGTACTTC CASSLALVETQYF
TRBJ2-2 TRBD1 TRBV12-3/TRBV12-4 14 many TGTGCCAGCCTGGACAGGGCATACACCGGGGAGCTGTTTTTT CASLDRAYTGELFF
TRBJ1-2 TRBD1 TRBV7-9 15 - TGTGCCAGCAGCCAAGACAGGGGGAGGATGGATGGCTACACCTTC CASSQDRGRMDGYTF
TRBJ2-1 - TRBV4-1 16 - TGCGCCAGCAGGGAACACCCAGGGGCCGGCCGGGGTGAGCAGTTCTTC CASREHPGAGRGEQFF
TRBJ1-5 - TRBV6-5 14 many TGTGCCAGCAGTTTCCGGGGTCTGAATCAGCCCCAGCATTTT CASSFRGLNQPQHF
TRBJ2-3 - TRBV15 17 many - CATSRDYSFGAGDTQYF
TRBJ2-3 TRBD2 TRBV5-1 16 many TGCGCCAGCAGCTTGGTGGGAGCGGGAGGCCCAGATACGCAGTATTTT CASSLVGAGGPDTQYF
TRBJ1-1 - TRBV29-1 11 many TGCAGCGTTTTGTGGTACACTGAAGCTTTCTTT CSVLWYTEAFF
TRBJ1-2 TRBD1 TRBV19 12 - TGTGCCAGTGCGACAGGGATCACTGGCTACACCTTC CASATGITGYTF
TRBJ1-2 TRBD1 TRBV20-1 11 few TGTACCATAAGGGACAGTTATGGCTACACCTTC CTIRDSYGYTF
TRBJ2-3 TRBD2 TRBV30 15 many TGTGCCTGGAGTAGCGGGAGTTGGGGCACAGATACGCAGTATTTT CAWSSGSWGTDTQYF
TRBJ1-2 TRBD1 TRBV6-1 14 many TGTGCCACCCCTTACCCTGGACAGGACTATGGCTACACCTTC CATPYPGQDYGYTF
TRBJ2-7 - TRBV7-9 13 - TGTGCCAGCAGCTTCCCCCCCGGGAGCGAGCAGTACTTC CASSFPPGSEQYF
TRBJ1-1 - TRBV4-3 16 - TGCGCCAGCAGCCAGGGACCGGGACGGATGAACACTGAAGCTTTCTTT CASSQGPGRMNTEAFF
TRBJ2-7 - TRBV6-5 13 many TGTGCCAGCAGTTACTCTACCCCGGGGGAGCAGTACTTC CASSYSTPGEQYF
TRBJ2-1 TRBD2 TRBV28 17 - TGTGCCAGCAGCTTAGGGCGTAGCGGGAGTTCCTACAATGAGCAGTTCTTC CASSLGRSGSSYNEQFF
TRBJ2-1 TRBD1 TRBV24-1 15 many TGTGCCACCAGTGATCCCCAGGACAGGGTCGATGAGCAGTTCTTC CATSDPQDRVDEQFF
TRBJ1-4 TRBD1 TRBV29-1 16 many TGCAGCGTGATACAGGGGGCATCCACAACTAATGAAAAACTGTTTTTT CSVIQGASTTNEKLFF
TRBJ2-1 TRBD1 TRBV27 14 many TGTGCCAGCGGCAGGACAGGTTCGGTGGGTGAGCAGTTCTTC CASGRTGSVGEQFF
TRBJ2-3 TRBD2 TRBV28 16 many TGTGCCAGCAGACTAGCGGCGGGAGAGAGGGCAGATACGCAGTATTTT CASRLAAGERADTQYF
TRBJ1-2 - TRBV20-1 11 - TGCAGTGCTCTGGGGGGATATGGCTACACCTTC CSALGGYGYTF
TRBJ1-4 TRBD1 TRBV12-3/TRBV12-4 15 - TGTGCCAGCAGTTTTAGGGGACAGGGGGATGAAAAACTGTTTTTT CASSFRGQGDEKLFF
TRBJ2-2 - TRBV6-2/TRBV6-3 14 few TGTGCCAGCAGTTCCCCTGGGGCCACCGGGGAGCTGTTTTTT CASSSPGATGELFF
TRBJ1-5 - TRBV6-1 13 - TGTGCCAGCAGGAGGACCGCGGATCAGCCCCAGCATTTT CASRRTADQPQHF
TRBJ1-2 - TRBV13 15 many TGTGCCAGCAGCTTACCCCGCGGGGCGGTCTATGGCTACACCTTC CASSLPRGAVYGYTF
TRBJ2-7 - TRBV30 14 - TGTGCCTGGAACTGGGGCGGTATCCGCTACGAGCAGTACTTC CAWNWGGIRYEQYF
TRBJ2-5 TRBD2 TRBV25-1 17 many TGTGCCAGCAGTGAATATGGACTAGCGGGAGTGCGAGAGACCCAGTACTTC CASSEYGLAGVRETQYF
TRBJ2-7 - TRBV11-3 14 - TGTGCCAGCAACCGGGGCGGGGGCAGCTACGAGCAGTACTTC CASNRGGGSYEQYF
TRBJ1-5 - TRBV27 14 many TGTGCCAGCAGTTTTATGGTGGGCAATCAGCCCCAGCATTTT CASSFMVGNQPQHF
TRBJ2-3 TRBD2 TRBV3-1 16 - TGTGCCAGCAGCCCCCGGACTAGCGGTTTCACAGATACGCAGTATTTT CASSPRTSGFTDTQYF
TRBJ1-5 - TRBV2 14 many TGTGCCAGCAGGGGCGGTACAGGGCGTCAGCCCCAGCATTTT CASRGGTGRQPQHF
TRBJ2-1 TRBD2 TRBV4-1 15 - TGCGCCAGCAGCCATCTGGGACTAGCGGGGAATGAGCAGTTCTTC CASSHLGLAGNEQFF
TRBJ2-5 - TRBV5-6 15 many TGTGCCAGCAGCTTGCTGGGGAGTCGGGGCGAGACCCAGTACTTC CASSLLGSRGETQYF
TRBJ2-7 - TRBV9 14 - TGTGCCAGCAGCGTAGATGCCTATTCCTACGAGCAGTACTTC CASSVDAYSYEQYF
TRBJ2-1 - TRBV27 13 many TGTGCCAGCAGCTTCCCTCCCTACAATGAGCAGTTCTTC CASSFPPYNEQFF
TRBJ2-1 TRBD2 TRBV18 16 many TGTGCCAGCTCACCACCGGCCTCGGGACTACGGAATGAGCAGTTCTTC CASSPPASGLRNEQFF
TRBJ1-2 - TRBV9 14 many TGTGCCAGCAGCACACAGGGAGCTAACTATGGCTACACCTTC CASSTQGANYGYTF
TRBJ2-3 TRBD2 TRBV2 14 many TGTGCCAGTATAGCGGGGAGGTCCGCAGATACGCAGTATTTT CASIAGRSADTQYF
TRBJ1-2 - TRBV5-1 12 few TGCGCCAGCAGCTTGGAGGGTCTCCCCTACACCTTC CASSLEGLPYTF
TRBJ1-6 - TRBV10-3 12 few TGTGCCATCAGTGCCTTGGGGTCACCCTTCCACTTT CAISALGSPFHF
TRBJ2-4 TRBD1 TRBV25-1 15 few TGTGCCAGCAGTGGACCGGGACAGGGGAAAAACATTCAGTACTTC CASSGPGQGKNIQYF
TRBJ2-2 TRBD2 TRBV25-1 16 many TGTGCCAGCAGTGGAGGAGCGGGAGAGGACACCGGGGAGCTGTTTTTT CASSGGAGEDTGELFF
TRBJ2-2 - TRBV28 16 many TGTGCCAGCAGTTTATGGGGGGGCCCGGACACCGGGGAGCTGTTTTTT CASSLWGGPDTGELFF
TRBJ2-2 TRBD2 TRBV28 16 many TGTGCCAGCACCTATAAACTAGCGGGAGACACCGGGGAGCTGTTTTTT CASTYKLAGDTGELFF
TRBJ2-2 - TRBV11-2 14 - TGTGCCAGCAGCTTATTGAGGGAAGTCGGGGAGCTGTTTTTT CASSLLREVGELFF
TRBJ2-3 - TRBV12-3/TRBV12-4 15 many TGTGCCAGCAGCTTGAACCGGCCTTCCACAGATACGCAGTATTTT CASSLNRPSTDTQYF
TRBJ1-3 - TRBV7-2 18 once TGTGCCAGCAGCTTACTCCTGGGACGGGCGAACTCTGGAAACACCATATATTTT CASSLLLGRANSGNTIYF
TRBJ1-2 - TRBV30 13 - TGTGCCTGGAGTGTCGGGACACCCTATGGCTACACCTTC CAWSVGTPYGYTF
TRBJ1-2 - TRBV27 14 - TGTGCCAGCAGTTCCGATCGGGGGCTCTATGGCTACACCTTC CASSSDRGLYGYTF
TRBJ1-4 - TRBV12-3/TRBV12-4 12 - TGTGCCAGCAGTTTCTTTGGGGAAAAACTGTTTTTT CASSFFGEKLFF
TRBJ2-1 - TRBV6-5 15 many TGTGCCAGCAGTTACGTTAAGGGGTTTCGCCATGAGCAGTTCTTC CASSYVKGFRHEQFF